The TCR beta chain described here comes from a study of CD8+CD57+ T cells in acquired aplastic anemia. Across the whole study: 3 to 4 ug was the average amount of DNA from sorted CD4+ and CD8+ cells. For CD4+ cells, healthy donors had an average of about 10 million reads.

Genomic DNA provided the template from which TCR beta VDJ and CDR3 profiles were obtained. One entry per CDR3 protein results from TCRdb running MiXCR on the reads. The sample lists roughly 170,000 distinct CDR3 sequences, under 75% occurring once. Many counts were recorded for this clonotype. Its antigen is not known. Study observations and caveats: Simpson's diversity of CD8+ cells was not significantly different in patients compared with controls. Patients shared approximately 30 CD8+ CDR3 sequences with controls.

Germline V gene lookup returns CDR1 DFQATT and CDR2 SNEGSKA (reference sequence). The V segment lost 5 bases and the J segment 3 bases; nucleotides outside the gene matches: 5. The CDR3 totals 14 residues. The chain carries TRBV20-1 and TRBJ2-7; 12 bases agree with TRBD2. The sample taken for sequencing was sorted CD4+, CD8+, or CD8+CD57+ T cells (not recorded which) from PBMCs. This clonotype originated in a human donor in good health. In DNA form, the CDR3 reads TGCAGTGCTCGGACTAGCGGGAATTTCTACGAGCAGTACTTC. It translates to CSARTSGNFYEQYF.